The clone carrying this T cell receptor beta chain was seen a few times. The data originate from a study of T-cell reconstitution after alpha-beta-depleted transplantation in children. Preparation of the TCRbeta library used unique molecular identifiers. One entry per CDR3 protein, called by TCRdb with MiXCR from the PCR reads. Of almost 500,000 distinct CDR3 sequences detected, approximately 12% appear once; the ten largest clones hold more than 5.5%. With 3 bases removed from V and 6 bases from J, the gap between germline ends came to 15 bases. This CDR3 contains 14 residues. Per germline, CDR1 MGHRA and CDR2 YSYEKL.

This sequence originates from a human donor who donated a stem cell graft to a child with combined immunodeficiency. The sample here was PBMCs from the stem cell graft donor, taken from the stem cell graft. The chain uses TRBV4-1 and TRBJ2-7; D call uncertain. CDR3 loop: CASSQIDRAGEQYF. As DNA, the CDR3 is TGCGCCAGCAGCCAGATAGACCGAGCTGGCGAGCAGTACTTC.